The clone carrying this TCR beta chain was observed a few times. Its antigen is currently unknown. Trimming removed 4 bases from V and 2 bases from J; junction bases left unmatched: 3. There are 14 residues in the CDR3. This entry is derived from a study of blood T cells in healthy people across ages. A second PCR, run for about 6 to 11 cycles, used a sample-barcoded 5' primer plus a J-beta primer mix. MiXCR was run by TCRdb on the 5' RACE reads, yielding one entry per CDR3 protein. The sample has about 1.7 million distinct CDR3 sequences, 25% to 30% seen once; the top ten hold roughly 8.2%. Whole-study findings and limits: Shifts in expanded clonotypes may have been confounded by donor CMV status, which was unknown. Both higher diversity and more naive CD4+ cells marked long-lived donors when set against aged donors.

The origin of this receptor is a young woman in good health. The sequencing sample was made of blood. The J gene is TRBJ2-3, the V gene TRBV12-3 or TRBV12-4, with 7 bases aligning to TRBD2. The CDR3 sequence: CASSWEGITDTQYF. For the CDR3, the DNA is TGTGCCAGCAGTTGGGAGGGGATCACAGATACGCAGTATTTT.